A selection of T cell receptor beta chains follows, all from one sample in a study of blood T cell repertoires in COVID-19. Sequencing used immunoSEQ multiplex PCR; TCRdb keeps in-frame clones, though not all of them. This sample has about 78,000 clones, with roughly 87% found just once. The sample was peripheral blood. These receptors were taken from a woman between 50 and 59 years old in a cohort sampled during active COVID-19. Both conserved end residues are part of each CDR3. Each record gives: V gene, D gene, J gene, clone size, CDR3 DNA, CDR3 protein. A D gene is named only where the DNA matches it firmly. Clone size is given for some rows only: seen once, a few or many times, or a class if the clone is expanded.

TRBV19	-	TRBJ1-3	-	TGTGCCGTGACACAGGGTTGGGGAAACACCATATATTTT	CAVTQGWGNTIYF
TRBV5-1	-	TRBJ2-7	-	TGCGCCAGCAGCTTGTCACGATCCAGCGAGCCCTACGAGCAGTACTTC	CASSLSRSSEPYEQYF
TRBV28	TRBD1	TRBJ2-5	-	TGTGCCAGCAGCCGACAGGGGGCGAGGGAGACCCAGTACTTC	CASSRQGARETQYF
TRBV20-1	-	TRBJ2-1	-	TGCAGTGCTGGCAACAATGAGCAGTTCTTC	CSAGNNEQFF
TRBV11-2	-	TRBJ1-1	once	TGTGCCAGCAGCTTCCATGAGGGAGGCACTGAAGCTTTCTTT	CASSFHEGGTEAFF
TRBV6-5	-	TRBJ2-1	-	TGTGCCGTAAAGGCGGGCGGGACCTACAATGAGCAGTTCTTC	CAVKAGGTYNEQFF
TRBV29-1	-	TRBJ2-2	-	TGCAGCGTTGAGTCGCAGTGGAACACCGGGGAGCTGTTTTTT	CSVESQWNTGELFF
TRBV5-1	TRBD1	TRBJ2-7	once	TGCGCCAGCGGGACAGGGATCACCTACGAGCAGTACTTC	CASGTGITYEQYF
TRBV27	-	TRBJ2-1	-	TGTGCCAGCAGTCCTTTGGCGGAGCTGGGTGAGCAGTTCTTC	CASSPLAELGEQFF
TRBV6-1	-	TRBJ1-5	-	TGTGCCAGCAGTGAAATGTCCAGGGCCCATCAGCCCCAGCATTTT	CASSEMSRAHQPQHF
TRBV10-2	TRBD1	TRBJ1-2	-	TGCGCCAGCAGTGGAGGGGACAGCTATGGCTACACCTTC	CASSGGDSYGYTF
TRBV11-2	-	TRBJ2-1	-	TGTGCCAGCAGACCCCGGACGGGAGTATCGCGGGAGCAGTTCTTC	CASRPRTGVSREQFF
TRBV28	TRBD2	TRBJ2-1	-	TGTGCCAGCAGTCCGACTAGCGGGAGACATACTGAGCAGTTCTTC	CASSPTSGRHTEQFF
TRBV7-6	-	TRBJ1-3	-	TGTGCCAGCAGCTTTCGTTCCCCTGCGCCTGGAAACACCATATATTTT	CASSFRSPAPGNTIYF
TRBV7-8	TRBD1	TRBJ2-5	-	TGTGCCAGCAGGTTCGATAACCGGGACAGGGGGTTACAAGAGACCCAGTACTTC	CASRFDNRDRGLQETQYF
TRBV30	-	TRBJ2-3	-	TGTGCCTGGAGTGGAGGGGATACGCAGTATTTT	CAWSGGDTQYF
TRBV30	TRBD2	TRBJ2-1	-	TGTGCCTGGAGTGGACTAGCGGGATACAATGAGCAGTTCTTC	CAWSGLAGYNEQFF